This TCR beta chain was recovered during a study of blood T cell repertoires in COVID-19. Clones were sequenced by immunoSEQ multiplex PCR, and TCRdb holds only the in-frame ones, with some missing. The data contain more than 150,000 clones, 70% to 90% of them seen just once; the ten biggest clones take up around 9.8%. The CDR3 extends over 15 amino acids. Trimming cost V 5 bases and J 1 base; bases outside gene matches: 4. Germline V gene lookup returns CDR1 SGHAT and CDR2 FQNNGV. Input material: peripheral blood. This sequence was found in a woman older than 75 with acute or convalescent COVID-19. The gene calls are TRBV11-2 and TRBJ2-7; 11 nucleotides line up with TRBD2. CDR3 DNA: TGTGCCAGCAGCGTGACTAGCGGGATATCCTACGAGCAGTACTTC. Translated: CASSVTSGISYEQYF.